The text below deals with one TCR beta chain. This sample was taken from a study of response to subunit inactivated influenza vaccine. The CDR3 totals 15 residues. CDR1 and CDR2 from the germline V gene are MNHEY and SMNVEV (reference sequence). V gave up 5 bases and J gave up 0 bases; unmatched junction bases: 4. TCRdb recomputed calls from the RT-PCR reads with MiXCR, one row per CDR3 protein. Of some 800,000 distinct CDR3 sequences in the sample, over 20% were seen once. Source: PBMCs from blood, taken around 5 days after vaccination. The TCR originated in a man in his forties or fifties who received an inactivated influenza vaccine. The chain carries TRBV27 and TRBJ2-7; 10 bases fit TRBD2. The CDR3 region has the DNA TGTGCCAGCAGTCTTAGCGGGGGGAACTCCTACGAGCAGTACTTC. Protein sequence: CASSLSGGNSYEQYF.